These 30 T cell receptor beta chains came from one sample sequenced in a study of control samples from healthy donors and cancer patients. Data came from immunoSEQ multiplex PCR; TCRdb stores just in-frame clones and leaves some out. The table lists 120,000 to 150,000 clones, under 95% of them singletons. Sequencing was carried out using blood. The receptor source for this set is a man younger than 30 in good health.

The chain employs TRBV24-1 and TRBJ2-2; the match to TRBD1 covers 9 bases. The CDR3 spans 13 residues. V was pared by 9 bases and J by 5 bases, with 3 bases of the junction left unmatched. Germline V lookup: CDR1 KGHDR, CDR2 SFDVKD. DNA of the CDR3: TGTGCCACCCAGGGACAGGGAACCGGGGAGCTGTTTTTT. It is translated as CATQGQGTGELFF.

This chain uses TRBV12-3 or TRBV12-4 with TRBJ2-3; 7 bases match TRBD1. The CDR3 is 13 amino acids. The V and J ends lost 7 bases and 8 bases, in that order; junction bases with no gene match: 9. The CDR3 region is CASTPVSGGTQYF. DNA for the CDR3: TGTGCCAGCACCCCAGTGTCAGGGGGTACGCAGTATTTT.

V gene TRBV30 combines with J gene TRBJ1-3; a possible D gene is TRBD1 (6 bases). The CDR3 consists of 14 residues. The V end lost 1 base, the J end lost 7 bases, and 14 bases lay between the germline ends. From germline, CDR1 is GTSNPN and CDR2 SVGIG (reference sequence). The CDR3 region is CAWSGGAVGNTIYF. The DNA for the CDR3 is TGTGCCTGGAGTGGGGGGGCGGTTGGCAACACCATATATTTT.

This chain joins TRBV29-1 and TRBJ2-1; tentative D call: TRBD1 (5 bases). This CDR3 contains 13 residues. Trimming took 6 bases from V and 0 from J, leaving 9 bases between them. CDR1 and CDR2 from the germline V gene are SQVTM and ANQGSEA. The CDR3 sequence is CSVAGISYNEQFF. CDR3 sequence (DNA): TGCAGCGTAGCAGGGATCTCCTACAATGAGCAGTTCTTC.

The chain uses TRBV10-3 and TRBJ1-4, with 10 nucleotides matching TRBD1. Germline CDR1 ENHRY, CDR2 SYGVKD. The V gene end was trimmed by 2 bases and the J gene end by 7 bases; junction bases not matched to a gene: 4. This CDR3 has 15 amino acids. The CDR3, as DNA: TGTGCCATCAGTGAGCGGGGGGACAGGGGTGAAAAACTGTTTTTT. It yields the protein CAISERGDRGEKLFF.

The chain couples TRBV5-6 to TRBJ2-7; D is possibly TRBD2 (7 bases). The CDR3 runs 16 residues. Trimming left V 2 bases short and J 5 bases short, with 20 bases between. CDR1 and CDR2 from the germline V gene are SGHDT and YYEEEE. CDR3 loop: CASSFAWVGGPDEQYF. For the CDR3, the DNA is TGTGCCAGCAGCTTCGCGTGGGTGGGGGGGCCGGACGAGCAGTACTTC.

The rearrangement links TRBV29-1 to TRBJ2-5; D is undetermined. CDR3 size: 13 residues. The germline V gene encodes CDR1 SQVTM and CDR2 ANQGSEA. Between the trimmed V and J ends, which lost 4 bases and 4 bases, there was a span of 13 bases. CDR3 protein: CSVVRVGPETQYF. DNA for the CDR3: TGCAGCGTTGTTCGGGTGGGTCCAGAGACCCAGTACTTC.

The chain recombines TRBV21-1 with TRBJ1-1; the table assigns TRBD1, which was not confirmed against the DNA. TRBV21-1 corresponds to a pseudogene. The length of the CDR3 is 14 residues. CDR3 nucleotide sequence: TGTGCCAGCAGCGAATTACCCGGGACAGGGGAAGCTTTCTTT. It specifies CASSELPGTGEAFF.

This chain uses TRBV11-2 with TRBJ2-7; no firm D call. V was trimmed by 4 bases and J by 4 bases, leaving 2 bases between them. From germline, CDR1 is SGHAT and CDR2 FQNNGV. The CDR3 consists of 10 residues. The CDR3 DNA is TGTGCCAGCAGCTCGTACGAGCAGTACTTC. Its protein is CASSSYEQYF.

This clone has just a few counts. The J gene is TRBJ2-5, the V gene TRBV6-6; the D is unclear. Deletions cut 4 bases from V and 0 bases from J, with 12 bases between. Germline assignment: CDR1 MNHNY and CDR2 SVGAGI (reference sequence). The CDR3 covers 15 residues. CDR3 sequence: CASSLLTIDQETQYF. The CDR3 nucleotides are TGTGCCAGCAGTTTACTTACTATAGACCAAGAGACCCAGTACTTC.

The chain employs TRBV9 and TRBJ2-6; no reliable D call. CDR1 and CDR2 (germline): SGDLS, YYNGEE. The CDR3 consists of 15 residues. Trimming pared 3 bases from V and 0 bases from J, leaving 7 bases between. CDR3 bases: TGTGCCAGCAGCGCGGGTTCCTCTGGGGCCAACGTCCTGACTTTC. It is translated as CASSAGSSGANVLTF.

The chain joins TRBV9 to TRBJ2-7; 9 bases are a match to TRBD2. Germline CDR1 SGDLS, CDR2 YYNGEE. Trimming removed 4 bases from V and 6 bases from J; junction bases left unmatched: 8. The CDR3 extends over 14 amino acids. CDR3 in amino acids: CASSPIAGEGEQYF. CDR3 sequence (DNA): TGTGCCAGCAGCCCTATAGCGGGGGAGGGCGAGCAGTACTTC.

The chain links TRBV13 to TRBJ1-1, with a possible D match to TRBD1 (5 bases). The germline V gene encodes CDR1 PRHDT and CDR2 FYEKMQ (reference sequence). V lost 0 bases and J lost 3, with 8 bases in between. This CDR3 has 14 amino acids. The CDR3 here is CASSLGDSYTEAFF. The CDR3 nucleotides are TGTGCCAGCAGCTTAGGAGACAGCTACACTGAAGCTTTCTTT.

The chain couples TRBV5-1 to TRBJ1-1; 8 nucleotides agree with TRBD1. CDR3 length: 16 amino acids. J was trimmed by 1 base and V by 0 bases; bases with no gene match: 5. Per germline, CDR1 SGHRS and CDR2 YFSETQ. The CDR3 sequence is CASSLGTGGRNTEAFF. The CDR3 bases are TGCGCCAGCAGCTTGGGCACAGGGGGAAGGAACACTGAAGCTTTCTTT.

The V and J genes are TRBV9 and TRBJ1-1; no definite D call. V gave up 0 bases and J gave up 5 bases, with 11 bases separating them. The CDR3 loop spans 14 amino acids. Germline CDR1 is SGDLS and CDR2 is YYNGEE. For the CDR3, the DNA is TGTGCCAGCAGCGTAGGACTCCTCCCGACTGAAGCTTTCTTT. It codes for CASSVGLLPTEAFF.

The DNA for the CDR3 is TGCGCCAGCAGCCAAGATCTTGCCGGGGCTGTCATATATTTT. It is translated as CASSQDLAGAVIYF. The chain couples TRBV4-3 to TRBJ1-3; possible D gene TRBD1, 5 bases. V was clipped by 0 bases and J by 12 bases, with 15 bases between them. The CDR3 totals 14 residues. Germline-derived CDR1 and CDR2 are LGHNA and YSLEER.

CDR3 sequence: CATSDLVAGETQYF. The CDR3 nucleotides read TGTGCCACCAGTGATTTGGTGGCCGGAGAGACCCAGTACTTC. The V call is TRBV24-1, the J call TRBJ2-5; no clear D gene. Trimming removed 0 bases at V and 4 bases at J, with 8 bases between. The germline V gene has CDR1 KGHDR and CDR2 SFDVKD. This CDR3 is built from 14 residues.

This clone appeared a few times. The genes are TRBV18 and TRBJ1-1, with unresolved D. This CDR3 spans 14 amino acids. From germline, CDR1 is KGHSH and CDR2 LQKENI. V dropped 0 bases and J dropped 8 bases, with 13 bases sitting between them. CDR3 in amino acids: CASSPPGDRGEAFF. CDR3 nucleotides: TGTGCCAGCTCACCACCGGGTGATCGGGGAGAAGCTTTCTTT.

The chain has TRBV27 and TRBJ1-2, with D perhaps TRBD1 (6 bases). Germline CDR1 MNHEY, CDR2 SMNVEV (reference sequence). The CDR3 is 15 amino acids. The V and J ends lost 5 bases and 4 bases respectively, with 17 bases between them. CDR3 region: CASSLNERGAYGYTF. The DNA of the CDR3 is TGTGCCAGCAGTCTCAACGAGAGGGGGGCCTATGGCTACACCTTC.

This chain uses TRBV21-1 with TRBJ1-5; whether TRBD1, the table's D call, matches the DNA was not checked. TRBV21-1 is a recognized pseudogene. CDR3 length equals 17 residues. CDR3 sequence reads: CASRPDRVSLGNQPQHF. CDR3 DNA sequence: TGTGCCAGCAGACCGGACAGGGTTTCTTTGGGCAATCAGCCCCAGCATTTT.

This chain links TRBV5-4 with TRBJ2-2; D is possibly TRBD1 or TRBD2 (5 bases each). The V end lost 4 bases, the J end lost 1 base, and 14 bases lay between the germline ends. The germline gives CDR1 SGHNT, CDR2 YYREEE (reference sequence). The CDR3 has 16 amino acids. CDR3 protein: CASSAQGPRNTGELFF. Written as DNA, the CDR3 is TGTGCCAGCAGCGCCCAGGGACCGAGGAACACCGGGGAGCTGTTTTTT.

This clone was seen a few times. V and J are TRBV24-1 and TRBJ1-2; D remains ambiguous. The V gene's germline CDR1 is KGHDR and CDR2 SFDVKD. The germline V and J ends were trimmed by 2 bases and 2 bases, with 8 bases remaining between them. This CDR3 has 14 residues. DNA for the CDR3: TGTGCCACCAGTGATTCTGACATGAACTATGGCTACACCTTC. Translation: CATSDSDMNYGYTF.

The chain joins TRBV28 to TRBJ1-2; TRBD1 matches 8 bases. J lost 7 bases, V lost 10 bases, and 17 bases had no gene match. The CDR3 contains 15 residues. Germline V gene data show CDR1 as MDHEN and CDR2 as SYDVKM. The DNA for the CDR3 is TGTGCCACCACACGGGGTGGACAGGGACTCGGTGGCTACACCTTC. It yields the protein CATTRGGQGLGGYTF.

V and J are TRBV7-6 and TRBJ1-1, with 10 bases fitting TRBD1. Germline CDR1 is SGHVS and CDR2 is FNYEAQ. J gave up 5 bases and V 5 bases, and 8 bases lay outside the gene matches. The CDR3 length is 15 residues. The CDR3 DNA sequence: TGTGCCAGCAGCGAAGGACAGGGGGTTTCGACTGAAGCTTTCTTT. Its translation: CASSEGQGVSTEAFF.

This chain uses TRBV5-5 with TRBJ1-4; TRBD1 matches at 7 bases. CDR1 and CDR2 from the germline V gene are SGHKS and YYEKEE (reference sequence). This CDR3 is built from 16 residues. The junction had 10 bases not matched to a gene; V was cut back by 4 bases and J by 4 bases. The CDR3: CASSPGPGQSNEKLFF. The CDR3 coding sequence is TGTGCCAGCAGCCCGGGTCCGGGACAGAGTAATGAAAAACTGTTTTTT.

J is TRBJ1-5 and V is TRBV28; a possible D gene is TRBD1 (5 bases). V lost 3 bases and J 4 bases, leaving 10 bases between the germline ends. This CDR3 contains 14 residues. CDR1 and CDR2 (germline): MDHEN, SYDVKM. The CDR3 reads CASSFIQGNQPQHF. The DNA for the CDR3 is TGTGCCAGCAGTTTTATTCAGGGAAATCAGCCCCAGCATTTT.

V gene TRBV10-1 combines with J gene TRBJ2-2, with D possibly being TRBD2 (5 bases). CDR1 is WNHNN and CDR2 is SYGVQD in the germline V gene (reference sequence). V was cut by 7 bases and J by 1 base, with 7 bases left in between. The CDR3 has 13 residues. CDR3 DNA sequence: TGCGCCAGCAAGGCGGGGAACACCGGGGAGCTGTTTTTT. Translated: CASKAGNTGELFF.

This sequence joins TRBV5-5 and TRBJ1-2; possibly TRBD1 for D (5 bases). CDR1 is SGHKS and CDR2 is YYEKEE in the germline V gene (reference sequence). The CDR3 has 18 residues. With 1 base removed from V and 5 bases from J, the gap between germline ends came to 24 bases. The CDR3 sequence: CASSLRVRDGINYYGYTF. CDR3 DNA sequence: TGTGCCAGCAGCTTGAGGGTCCGGGACGGAATTAACTATTATGGCTACACCTTC.

This rearrangement joins TRBV28 to TRBJ2-2; no definite D call. With 2 bases removed from V and 1 base from J, the gap between germline ends came to 11 bases. Germline V gene data show CDR1 as MDHEN and CDR2 as SYDVKM. The CDR3 covers 16 residues. The CDR3 sequence: CASSLGEHLNTGELFF. The DNA of the CDR3 is TGTGCCAGCAGTTTAGGGGAACATTTGAACACCGGGGAGCTGTTTTTT.

The genes are TRBV4-1 and TRBJ2-4; TRBD2 agrees at 8 bases. The germline V gene has CDR1 MGHRA and CDR2 YSYEKL. With V trimmed by 1 base and J by 9 bases, 17 bases remained unmatched. This CDR3 region has 18 residues. The CDR3, as DNA: TGCGCCAGCAGCCAAGGCCTTGAAGGTGCGCGGGGGGCAGGCATTCAGTACTTC. It specifies CASSQGLEGARGAGIQYF.